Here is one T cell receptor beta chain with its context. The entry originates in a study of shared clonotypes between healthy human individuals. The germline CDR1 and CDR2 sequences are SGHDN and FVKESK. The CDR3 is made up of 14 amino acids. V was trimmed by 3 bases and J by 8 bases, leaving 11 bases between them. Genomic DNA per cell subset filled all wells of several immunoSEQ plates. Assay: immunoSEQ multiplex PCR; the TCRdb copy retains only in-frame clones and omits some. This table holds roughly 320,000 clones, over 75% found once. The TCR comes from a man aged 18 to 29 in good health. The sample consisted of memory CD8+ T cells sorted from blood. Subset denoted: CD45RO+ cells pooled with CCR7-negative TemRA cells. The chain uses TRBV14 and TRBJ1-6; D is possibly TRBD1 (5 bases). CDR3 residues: CASSQGGVYSPLHF. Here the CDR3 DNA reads TGTGCCAGCAGCCAGGGAGGGGTCTATTCACCCCTCCACTTT.